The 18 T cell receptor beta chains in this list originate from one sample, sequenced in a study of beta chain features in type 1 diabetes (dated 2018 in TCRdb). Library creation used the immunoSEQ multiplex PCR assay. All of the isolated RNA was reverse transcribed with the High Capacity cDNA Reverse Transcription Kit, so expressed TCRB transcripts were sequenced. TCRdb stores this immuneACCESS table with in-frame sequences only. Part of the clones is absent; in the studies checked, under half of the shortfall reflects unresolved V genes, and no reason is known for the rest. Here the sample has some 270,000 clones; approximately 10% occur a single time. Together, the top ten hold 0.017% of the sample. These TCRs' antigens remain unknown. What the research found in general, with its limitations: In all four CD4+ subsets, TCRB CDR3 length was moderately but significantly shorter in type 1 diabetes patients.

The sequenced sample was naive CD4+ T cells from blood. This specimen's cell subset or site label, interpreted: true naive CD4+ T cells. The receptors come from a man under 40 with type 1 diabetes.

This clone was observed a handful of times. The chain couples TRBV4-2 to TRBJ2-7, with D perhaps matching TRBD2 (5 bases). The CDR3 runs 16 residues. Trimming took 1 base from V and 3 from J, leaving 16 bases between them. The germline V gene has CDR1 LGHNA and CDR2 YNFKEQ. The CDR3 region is CASSQAGLRTGYEQYF. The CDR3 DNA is TGTGCCAGCAGCCAAGCGGGATTAAGGACGGGCTACGAGCAGTACTTC.

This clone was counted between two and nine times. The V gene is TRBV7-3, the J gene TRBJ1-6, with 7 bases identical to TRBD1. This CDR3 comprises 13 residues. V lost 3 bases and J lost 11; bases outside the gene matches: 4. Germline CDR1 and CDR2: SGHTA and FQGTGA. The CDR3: CASSFSGGTPLHF. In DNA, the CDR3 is TGTGCCAGCAGCTTTTCAGGGGGAACACCCCTCCACTTT.

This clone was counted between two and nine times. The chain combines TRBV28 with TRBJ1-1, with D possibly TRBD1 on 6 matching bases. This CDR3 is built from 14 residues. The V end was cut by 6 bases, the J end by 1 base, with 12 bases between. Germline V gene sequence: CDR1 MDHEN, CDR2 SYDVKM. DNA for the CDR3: TGTGCCAGCAGCCGTACACAGGGGAACACTGAAGCTTTCTTT. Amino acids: CASSRTQGNTEAFF.

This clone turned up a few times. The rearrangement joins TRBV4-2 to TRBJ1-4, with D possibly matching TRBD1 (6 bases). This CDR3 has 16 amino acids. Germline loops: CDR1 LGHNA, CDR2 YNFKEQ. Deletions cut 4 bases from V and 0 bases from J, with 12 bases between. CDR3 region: CASSLVQGATNEKLFF. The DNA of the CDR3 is TGTGCCAGCAGCCTTGTACAGGGCGCAACTAATGAAAAACTGTTTTTT.

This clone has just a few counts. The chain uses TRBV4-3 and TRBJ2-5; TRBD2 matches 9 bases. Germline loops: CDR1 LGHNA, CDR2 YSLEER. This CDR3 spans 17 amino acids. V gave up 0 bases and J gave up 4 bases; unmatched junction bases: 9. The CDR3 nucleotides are TGCGCCAGCAGCCAAGACGGGGCGGGGGGGCCCGGAGAGACCCAGTACTTC. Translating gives CASSQDGAGGPGETQYF.

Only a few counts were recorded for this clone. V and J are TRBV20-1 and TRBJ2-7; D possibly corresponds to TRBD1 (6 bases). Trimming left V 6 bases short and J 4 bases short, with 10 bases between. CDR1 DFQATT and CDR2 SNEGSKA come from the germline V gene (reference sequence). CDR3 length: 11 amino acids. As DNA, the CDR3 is TGCAGTGCCGGTGGACAGTACGAGCAGTACTTC. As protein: CSAGGQYEQYF.

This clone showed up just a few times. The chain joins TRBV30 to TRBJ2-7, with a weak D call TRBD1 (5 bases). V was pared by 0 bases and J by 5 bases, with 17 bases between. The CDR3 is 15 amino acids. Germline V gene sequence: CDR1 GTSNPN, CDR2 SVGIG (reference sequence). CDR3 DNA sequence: TGTGCCTGGAGTGTAGGGATAGTCAGGGCCAACGAGCAGTACTTC. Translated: CAWSVGIVRANEQYF.

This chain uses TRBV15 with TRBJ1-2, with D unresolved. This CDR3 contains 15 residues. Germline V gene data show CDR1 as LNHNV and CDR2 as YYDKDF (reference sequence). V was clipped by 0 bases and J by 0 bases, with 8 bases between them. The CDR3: CATSREAVANYGYTF. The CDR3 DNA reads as TGTGCCACCAGCAGAGAGGCGGTAGCTAACTATGGCTACACCTTC. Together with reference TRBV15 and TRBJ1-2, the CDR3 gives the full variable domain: DAMVIQNPRYQVTQFGKPVTLSCSQTLNHNVMYWYQQKSSQAPKLLFHYYDKDFNNEADTPDNFQSRRPNTSFCFLDIRSPGLGDTAMYLCATSREAVANYGYTFGSGTRLTVV.

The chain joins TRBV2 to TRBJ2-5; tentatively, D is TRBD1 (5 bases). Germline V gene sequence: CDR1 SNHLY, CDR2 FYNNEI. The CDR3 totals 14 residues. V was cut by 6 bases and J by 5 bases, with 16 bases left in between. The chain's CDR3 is CASSDSRVGETQYF. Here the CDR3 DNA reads TGTGCCAGCAGCGACTCCAGGGTAGGGGAGACCCAGTACTTC. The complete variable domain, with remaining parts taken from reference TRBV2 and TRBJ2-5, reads EPEVTQTPSHQVTQMGQEVILRCVPISNHLYFYWYRQILGQKVEFLVSFYNNEISEKSEIFDDQFSVERPDGSNFTLKIRSTKLEDSAMYFCASSDSRVGETQYFGPGTRLLVL.

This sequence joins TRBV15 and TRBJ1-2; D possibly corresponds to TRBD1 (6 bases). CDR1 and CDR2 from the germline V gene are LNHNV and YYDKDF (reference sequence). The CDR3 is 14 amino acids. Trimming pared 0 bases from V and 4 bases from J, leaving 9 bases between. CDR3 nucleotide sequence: TGTGCCACCAGCAGAGACAGGGGATCCTATGGCTACACCTTC. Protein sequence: CATSRDRGSYGYTF.

The CDR3: CASSSVNVRGLAQYF. CDR3 nucleotide sequence: TGTGCCAGCAGCTCAGTCAACGTCCGGGGTTTGGCGCAGTACTTC. The chain joins TRBV7-9 to TRBJ2-7; a weak D match, TRBD2 (5 bases). Per germline, CDR1 SEHNR and CDR2 FQNEAQ (reference sequence). The ends were cut back, 4 bases at V and 9 bases at J, with 22 bases in the middle. This CDR3 has 15 amino acids.

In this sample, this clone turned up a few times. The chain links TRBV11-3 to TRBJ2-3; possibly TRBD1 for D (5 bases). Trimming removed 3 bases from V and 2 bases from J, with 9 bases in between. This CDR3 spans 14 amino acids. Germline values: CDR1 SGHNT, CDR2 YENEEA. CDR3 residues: CASSFDSPTDTQYF. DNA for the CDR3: TGTGCCAGCAGCTTCGACAGCCCCACAGATACGCAGTATTTT.

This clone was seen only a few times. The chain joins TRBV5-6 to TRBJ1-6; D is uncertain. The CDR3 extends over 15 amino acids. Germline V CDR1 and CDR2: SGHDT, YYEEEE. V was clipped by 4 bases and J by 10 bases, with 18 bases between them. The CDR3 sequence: CASSPRSGFGSPLHF. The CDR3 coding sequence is TGTGCCAGCAGCCCTCGATCGGGGTTTGGGTCACCCCTCCACTTT.

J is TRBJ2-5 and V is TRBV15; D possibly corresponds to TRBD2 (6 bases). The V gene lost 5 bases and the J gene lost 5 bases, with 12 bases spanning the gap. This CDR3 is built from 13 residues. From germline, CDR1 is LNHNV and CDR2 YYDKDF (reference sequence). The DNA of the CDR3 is TGTGCCACCAGCCCCCTGGGGAGGGAGACCCAGTACTTC. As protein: CATSPLGRETQYF.

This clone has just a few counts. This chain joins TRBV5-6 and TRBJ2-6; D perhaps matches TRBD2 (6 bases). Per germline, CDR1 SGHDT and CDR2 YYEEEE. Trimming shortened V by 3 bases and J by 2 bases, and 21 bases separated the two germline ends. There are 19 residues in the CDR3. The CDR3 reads CASSSRRRGTHPGANVLTF. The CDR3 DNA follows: TGTGCCAGCAGCTCGCGGCGTCGGGGGACCCACCCTGGGGCCAACGTCCTGACTTTC.

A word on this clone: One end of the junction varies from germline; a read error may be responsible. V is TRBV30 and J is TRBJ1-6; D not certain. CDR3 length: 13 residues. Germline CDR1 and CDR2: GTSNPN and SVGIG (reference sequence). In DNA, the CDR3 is TGTGCCCGGAGTCGGGGAGTCGATTCACCCCTCCACTTT. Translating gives CARSRGVDSPLHF.

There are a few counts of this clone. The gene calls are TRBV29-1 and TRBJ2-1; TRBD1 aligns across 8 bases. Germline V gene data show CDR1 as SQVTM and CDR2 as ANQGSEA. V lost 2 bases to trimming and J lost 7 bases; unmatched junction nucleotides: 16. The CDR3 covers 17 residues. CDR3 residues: CSVEPPTGALLRNEQFF. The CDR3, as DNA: TGCAGCGTTGAACCGCCGACAGGGGCCCTCCTGAGGAATGAGCAGTTCTTC.

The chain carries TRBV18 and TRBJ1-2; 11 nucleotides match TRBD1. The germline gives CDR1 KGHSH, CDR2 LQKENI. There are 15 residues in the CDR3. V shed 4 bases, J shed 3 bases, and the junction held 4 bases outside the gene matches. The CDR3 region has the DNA TGTGCCAGCTCACAACCGGGACAGGGGGACTATGGCTACACCTTC. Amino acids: CASSQPGQGDYGYTF.